This TCR beta chain was captured by sequencing in a study of blood T cell repertoires in COVID-19. Study summary: Sites in the United States, Italy and Spain provided acute and convalescent COVID-19 samples.

Recruits, aged about 18 to 95 years, lived in roughly 22 US areas. No more than 2 weeks before study entry, exposed participants had met a case of COVID-19. Original analysis: Amplification with reference gene primers provided the estimates of nucleated cell counts. Libraries were prepared by immunoSEQ multiplex PCR; TCRdb keeps only in-frame clonotypes and omits some of them. V and J calls and clone size are copied from that table; D and trimming were computed from the DNA. This table has over 350,000 clones, approximately 90% appearing once. This CDR3 is built from 16 residues. The V and J ends lost 0 bases and 2 bases, in that order; junction bases with no gene match: 7. Germline V lookup: CDR1 SGDLS, CDR2 YYNGEE.

V gene TRBV9 combines with J gene TRBJ1-1; 7 bases match TRBD1. The sequence was obtained from a woman aged 40 to 55 who had been exposed to COVID-19. Sequences were obtained from PBMCs or T cells enriched from blood (not recorded which). This CDR3 reads CASSVGAGTANTEAFF. The CDR3, as DNA: TGTGCCAGCAGCGTAGGGGCCGGGACAGCAAACACTGAAGCTTTCTTT.